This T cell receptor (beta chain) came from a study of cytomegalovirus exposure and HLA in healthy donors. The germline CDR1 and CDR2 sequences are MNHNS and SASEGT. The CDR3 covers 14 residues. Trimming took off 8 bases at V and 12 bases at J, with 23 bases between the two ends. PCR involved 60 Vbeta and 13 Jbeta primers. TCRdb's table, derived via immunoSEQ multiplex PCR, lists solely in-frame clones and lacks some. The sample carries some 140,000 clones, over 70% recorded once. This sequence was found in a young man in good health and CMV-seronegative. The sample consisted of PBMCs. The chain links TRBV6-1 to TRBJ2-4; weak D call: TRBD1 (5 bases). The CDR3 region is CASSLDASRQGQYF. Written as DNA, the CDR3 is TGTGCCAGCTCCCTGGATGCCTCCCGCCAGGGTCAGTACTTC.